These T cell receptor beta chains were read from a single sample in a study of shared clonotypes between healthy human individuals. Using immunoSEQ multiplex PCR, the repertoire was profiled, and TCRdb retains in-frame clones only, with some absent. This sample has some 2.1 million clones, with around 93% found just once. Source material: naive CD8+ T cells from PBMCs. All receptors derive from a man in his late teens or twenties in good health. Some clones in this sample may be carry-over from other donors' samples. CDR3s leave out the opening cysteine and the closing phenylalanine or tryptophan.

TRBV4-3	TRBJ2-1	ASSQDLALYNEQF
TRBV6-5	TRBJ2-1	ASSYSQGAEGDEQF
TRBV19	TRBJ1-2	AIPGEDGPNYGYT
TRBV9	TRBJ2-1	ASSARQALGQLEQF
TRBV7-8	TRBJ1-1	ASSPSGLGALDRTHTEAF
TRBV27	TRBJ1-2	ASRDREGEYGYT
TRBV27	TRBJ2-7	ASSLYPGPQSYEQY
TRBV7-9	TRBJ1-4	ASSPRESANEKLF
TRBV5-1	TRBJ2-1	ASSLVPSAGPINNEQF
TRBV19	TRBJ2-2	ASRSLGFGELF
TRBV13	TRBJ2-7	ASSYTGLREQY
TRBV27	TRBJ2-7	ASSWGAGGTYEQY
TRBV28	TRBJ1-1	ASSQWTGVNTEAF
TRBV7-8	TRBJ1-1	ASSLALGQLNTEAF
TRBV28	TRBJ1-2	ASTYLLQGIYGYT
TRBV28	TRBJ2-7	AITATGSSYEQY
TRBV9	TRBJ2-7	ASSRGDEQY
TRBV10-3	TRBJ1-6	AISEVLQVESPLH
TRBV7-9	TRBJ2-6	ASRGQGYGANVLT
TRBV27	TRBJ1-5	ASSLSLGGNQPQH
TRBV9	TRBJ2-3	ASSGGTRPDTQY
TRBV27	TRBJ2-1	ASSSGLPRDEQF
TRBV7-9	TRBJ2-3	ASFEGSSTDTQY
TRBV5-8	TRBJ2-7	ASSLGVREGTYEQY
TRBV7-8	TRBJ2-7	ASSFGLNSYEQY
TRBV6-1	TRBJ1-2	ASSESVRTWINYGYT
TRBV27	TRBJ2-1	ASSLSRGFEQF
TRBV11-2	TRBJ1-3	ASRPLASRGLSGNTIY
TRBV4-2	TRBJ2-7	ASSQDPDYEQY
TRBV6-5	TRBJ2-2	ASRDSGTNTGELF